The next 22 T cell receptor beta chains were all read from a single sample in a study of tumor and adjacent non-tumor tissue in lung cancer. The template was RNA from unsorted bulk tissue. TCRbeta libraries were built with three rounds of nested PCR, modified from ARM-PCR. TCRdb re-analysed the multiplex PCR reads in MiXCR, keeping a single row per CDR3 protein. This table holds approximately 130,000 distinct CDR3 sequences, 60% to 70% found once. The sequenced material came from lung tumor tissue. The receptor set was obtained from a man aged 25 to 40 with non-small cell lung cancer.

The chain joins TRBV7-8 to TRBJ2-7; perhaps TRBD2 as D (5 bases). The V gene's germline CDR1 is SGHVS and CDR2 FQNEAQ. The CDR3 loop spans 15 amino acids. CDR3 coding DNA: TGTGTCAGTAGCTTAGAGGGCTACTATTCCTACGAGCAGTACTTC. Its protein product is CVSSLEGYYSYEQYF. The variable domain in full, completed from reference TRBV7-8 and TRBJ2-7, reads GAGVSQSPRYKVAKRGQDVALRCDPISGHVSLFWYQQALGQGPEFLTYFQNEAQLDKSGLPSDRFFAERPEGSVSTLKIQRTQQEDSAVYLCVSSLEGYYSYEQYFGPGTRLTVT.

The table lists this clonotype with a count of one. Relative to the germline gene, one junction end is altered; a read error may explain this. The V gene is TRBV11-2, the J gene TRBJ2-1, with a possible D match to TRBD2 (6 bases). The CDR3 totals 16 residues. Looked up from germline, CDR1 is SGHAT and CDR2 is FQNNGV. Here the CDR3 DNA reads TGTGCCATCAGCTCAGGAGGGAACCTCTCCTACAATGAGCAGTTCTTC. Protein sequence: CAISSGGNLSYNEQFF. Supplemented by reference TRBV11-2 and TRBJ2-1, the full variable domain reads EAGVAQSPRYKIIEKRQSVAFWCNPISGHATLYWYQQILGQGPKLLIQFQNNGVVDDSQLPKDRFSAERLKGVDSTLKIQPAKLEDSAVYLCAISSGGNLSYNEQFFGPGTRLTVL.

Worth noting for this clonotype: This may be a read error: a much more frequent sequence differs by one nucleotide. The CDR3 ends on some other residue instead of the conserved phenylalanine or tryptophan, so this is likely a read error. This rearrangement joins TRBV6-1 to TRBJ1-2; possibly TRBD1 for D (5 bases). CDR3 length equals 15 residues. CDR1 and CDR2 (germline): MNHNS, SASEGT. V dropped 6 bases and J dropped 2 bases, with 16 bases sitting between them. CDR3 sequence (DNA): TGTGCCAGCAGGACTGACAGTTTCCCCAACTATGGCTACACCTTA. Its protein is CASRTDSFPNYGYTL.

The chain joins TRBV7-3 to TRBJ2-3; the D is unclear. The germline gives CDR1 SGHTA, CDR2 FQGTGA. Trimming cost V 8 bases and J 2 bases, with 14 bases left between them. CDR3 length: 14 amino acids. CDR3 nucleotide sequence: TGTGCCAGCGGTCGGGCTGCGGTCACAGATACGCAGTATTTT. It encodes CASGRAAVTDTQYF.

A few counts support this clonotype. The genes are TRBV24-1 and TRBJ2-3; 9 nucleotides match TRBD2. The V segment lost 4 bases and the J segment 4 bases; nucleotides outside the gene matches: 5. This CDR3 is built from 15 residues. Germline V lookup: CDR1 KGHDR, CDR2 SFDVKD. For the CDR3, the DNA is TGTGCCACCAGTGACCCGGGACTAGCAGCAGATACGCAGTATTTT. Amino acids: CATSDPGLAADTQYF.

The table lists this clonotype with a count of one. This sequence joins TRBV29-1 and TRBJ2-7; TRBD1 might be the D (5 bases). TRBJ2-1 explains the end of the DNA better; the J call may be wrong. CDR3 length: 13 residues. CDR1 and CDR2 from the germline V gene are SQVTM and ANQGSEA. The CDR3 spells CSVSGGGAYEQFF. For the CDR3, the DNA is TGCAGCGTTTCTGGCGGTGGGGCCTACGAGCAGTTCTTC.

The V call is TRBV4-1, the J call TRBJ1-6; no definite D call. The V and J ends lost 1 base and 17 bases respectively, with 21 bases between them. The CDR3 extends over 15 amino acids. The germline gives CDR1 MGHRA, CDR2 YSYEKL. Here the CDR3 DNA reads TGCGCCAGCAGCCAAGTTCCACCGAGGAATTCACTCTTCCACTTT. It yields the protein CASSQVPPRNSLFHF.

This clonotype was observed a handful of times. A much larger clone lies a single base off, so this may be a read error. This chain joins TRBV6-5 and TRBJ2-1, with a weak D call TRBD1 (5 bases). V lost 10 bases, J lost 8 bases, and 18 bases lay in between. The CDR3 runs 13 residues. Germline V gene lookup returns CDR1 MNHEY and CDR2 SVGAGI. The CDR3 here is CAIRTAGQHEQFF. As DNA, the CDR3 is TGTGCCATCAGGACGGCAGGGCAGCATGAGCAGTTCTTC.

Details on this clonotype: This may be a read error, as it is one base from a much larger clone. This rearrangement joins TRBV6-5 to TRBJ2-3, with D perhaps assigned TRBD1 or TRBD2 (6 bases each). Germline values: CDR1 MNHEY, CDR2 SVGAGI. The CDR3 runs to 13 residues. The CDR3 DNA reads TGTGCCAGCACCTCACAGAGGGGGGCTACGCGGTATTTT. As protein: CASTSQRGATRYF.

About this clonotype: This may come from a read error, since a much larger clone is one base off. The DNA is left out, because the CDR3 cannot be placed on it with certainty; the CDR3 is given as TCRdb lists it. This CDR3 reads CSVAQGNNSPPHF. J is TRBJ1-6 and V is TRBV29-1; the DNA was not compared with TRBD1, the D call given in the table. The CDR3 spans 13 amino acids, including both terminal residues. Germline CDR1 reads SQVTM; CDR2 reads ANQGSEA.

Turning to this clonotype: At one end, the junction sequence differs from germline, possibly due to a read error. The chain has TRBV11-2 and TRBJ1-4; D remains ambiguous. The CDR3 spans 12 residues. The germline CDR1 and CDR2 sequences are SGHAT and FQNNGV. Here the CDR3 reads CASRLEVRKLFF. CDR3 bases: TGTGCCAGCAGATTAGAGGTGAGGAAACTGTTTTTT.

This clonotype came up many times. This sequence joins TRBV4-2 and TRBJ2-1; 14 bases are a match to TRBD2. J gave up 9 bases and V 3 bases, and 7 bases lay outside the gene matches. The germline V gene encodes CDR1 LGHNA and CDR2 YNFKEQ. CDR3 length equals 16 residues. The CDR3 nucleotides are TGTGCCAGCAGCCAGCTAGGACTAGCGGGGGGAAGTGAGCAGTTCTTC. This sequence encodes CASSQLGLAGGSEQFF.

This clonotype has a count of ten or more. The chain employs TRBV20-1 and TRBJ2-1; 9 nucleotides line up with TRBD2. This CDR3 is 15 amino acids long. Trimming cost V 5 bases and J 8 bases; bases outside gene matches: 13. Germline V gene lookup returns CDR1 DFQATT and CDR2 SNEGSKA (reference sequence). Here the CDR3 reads CSAGIRRGGRDEQFF. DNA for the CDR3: TGCAGTGCTGGGATTCGGCGGGGGGGCCGGGATGAGCAGTTCTTC.

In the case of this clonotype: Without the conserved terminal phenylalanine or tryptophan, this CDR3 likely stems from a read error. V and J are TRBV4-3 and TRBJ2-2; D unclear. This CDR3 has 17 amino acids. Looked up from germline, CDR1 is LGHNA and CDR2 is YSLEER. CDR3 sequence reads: CASSQDARTWNTGELFS. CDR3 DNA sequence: TGCGCCAGCAGCCAAGACGCCCGAACTTGGAACACAGGGGAGCTGTTTTCA.

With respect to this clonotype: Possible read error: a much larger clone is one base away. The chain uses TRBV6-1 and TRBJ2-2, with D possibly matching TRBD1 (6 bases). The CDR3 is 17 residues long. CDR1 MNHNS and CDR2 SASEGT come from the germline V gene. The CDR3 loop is CTSRTDAGQTNTGELFF. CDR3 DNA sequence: TGTACCAGCAGAACAGACGCTGGACAGACGAACACCGGGGAGCTGTTTTTT.

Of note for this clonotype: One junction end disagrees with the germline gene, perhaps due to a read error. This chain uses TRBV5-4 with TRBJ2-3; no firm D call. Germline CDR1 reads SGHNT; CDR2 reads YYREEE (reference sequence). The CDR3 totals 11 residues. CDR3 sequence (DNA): TGTGTCAGCAGCTTCACAGATACACAGTATTTT. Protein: CVSSFTDTQYF.

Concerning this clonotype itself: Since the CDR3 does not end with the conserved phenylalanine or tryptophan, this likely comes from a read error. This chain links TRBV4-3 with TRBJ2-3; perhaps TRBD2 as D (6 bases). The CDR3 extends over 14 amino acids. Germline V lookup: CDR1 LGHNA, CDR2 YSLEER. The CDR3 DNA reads TGCGCCAGCAGCCAGGAGGGATTCGCAGATGCGCAGTATTAT. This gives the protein CASSQEGFADAQYY.

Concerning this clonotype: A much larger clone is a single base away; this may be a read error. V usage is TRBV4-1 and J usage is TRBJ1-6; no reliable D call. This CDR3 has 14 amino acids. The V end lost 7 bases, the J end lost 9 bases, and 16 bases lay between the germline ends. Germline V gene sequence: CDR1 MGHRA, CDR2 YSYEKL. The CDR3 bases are TGCGCCAGCAACCTCATAAAAACTCTTTCACCCCTCCACTTT. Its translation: CASNLIKTLSPLHF.

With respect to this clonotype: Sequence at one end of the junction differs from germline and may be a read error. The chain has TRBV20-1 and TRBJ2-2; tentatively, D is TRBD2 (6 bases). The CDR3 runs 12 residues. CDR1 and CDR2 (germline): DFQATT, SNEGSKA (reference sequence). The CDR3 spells CSAPEGTGELFF. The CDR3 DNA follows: TGCAGCGCACCGGAGGGCACCGGGGAGCTATTTTTT.

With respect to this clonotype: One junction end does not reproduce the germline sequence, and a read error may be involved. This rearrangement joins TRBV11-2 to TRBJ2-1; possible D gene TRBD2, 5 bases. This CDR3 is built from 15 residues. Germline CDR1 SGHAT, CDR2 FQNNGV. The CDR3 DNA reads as TGTGCCAGCAGCCCTTCCGGGATTACCTACAATGATCAGTTCTTC. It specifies CASSPSGITYNDQFF.

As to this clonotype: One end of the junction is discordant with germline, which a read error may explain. In nucleotides, the CDR3 is TGTAGTGCTAGCAAAGGACAGACTAATGAAAAACTGTTTTTT. Encoded protein: CSASKGQTNEKLFF. The genes are TRBV20-1 and TRBJ1-4; perhaps TRBD1 as D (6 bases). The CDR3 totals 14 residues. Germline values: CDR1 DFQATT, CDR2 SNEGSKA (reference sequence).

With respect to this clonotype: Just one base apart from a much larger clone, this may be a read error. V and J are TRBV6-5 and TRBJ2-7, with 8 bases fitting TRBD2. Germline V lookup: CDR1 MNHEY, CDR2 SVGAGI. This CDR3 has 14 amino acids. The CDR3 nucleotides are TGTACCAGCAGTTACGGGGGGGCTTCCTACGAGCAGTACTTC. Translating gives CTSSYGGASYEQYF.